This T cell receptor beta chain was recovered during a study of CD8+CD57+ T cells in acquired aplastic anemia (dated by TCRdb to the late 2010s). In terms of the full investigation: On average, sorted CD4+ and CD8+ cells yielded 3.2 ug of extracted DNA, with a range of roughly 0.18 to 30 ug. CD8+CD57+ expansion was defined as a frequency above the mean frequency observed in healthy subjects. What the study reported, not specific to this receptor: Patients and healthy controls showed no significant difference in CD8+ Simpson's diversity (P=0.060). Twenty-nine CD8+ CDR3 sequences were shared between patients and controls but appeared highly expressed in patients and within their immunodominant clones.

Many counts were recorded for this clonotype. Its antigen remains undetermined. No per-base quality is available; no much larger clone lies one base away. Expansion of CD8+CD57+ cells had been shown by flow cytometry in the patients chosen for sequencing. Every patient had a diagnosis of severe acquired aplastic anemia based on International Study of Aplastic Anemia and Agranulocytosis and Camitta criteria. No patient had received any therapy when blood was sampled. The study deep-sequenced TCR repertoires of sorted CD4+ and CD8+ blood T cells from severe aplastic anemia patients and healthy subjects. In the USA, patient enrollment took place under clinicaltrials.gov protocols 00001620, 01623167, 00001397, 00071045, 00081523 and 00961064. Ficoll-Paque density gradient centrifugation was used to isolate peripheral blood mononuclear cells. Before DNA extraction, CD4+ and CD8+ T cells were sorted with FACS or magnetic beads.

According to the germline V gene, CDR1 reads SGHVS and CDR2 reads FQNEAQ. V is shortened by 5 bases, J by 5 bases, and the region joining them spans 16 bases. The CDR3 numbers 14 residues from cysteine through phenylalanine. Here the CDR3 DNA is all that survives: 42 bases in frame from base 1. Genomic DNA was used as template for profiling of TCR beta VDJ combinations and CDR3 sequences. TCR repertoire sequencing was run on an Illumina HiSeq 2000. The original pipeline was this. TRBV/TRBJ rearrangement plots, CDR3 size and DJ length profiles, and Simpson's diversity index were used to assess repertoires. The most abundant DNA sequence in the deep sequencing data was taken as the immunodominant clone. CDR3 amino acid sequences were checked for sharing across subjects and were also compared against the VDJdb database and published repertoires. Starting from the raw public reads, TCRdb applied fastp trimming at Q25, assembled clones with MiXCR and retained in-frame beta chains. Every distinct CDR3 protein forms one entry, paired with its most common genes and DNA. These V and J calls rely on TCRdb rather than the paper's analysis. The sample contains 150,000 to 180,000 distinct CDR3 sequences, about 48% of them found a single time. About an eighth of the sample rests with the top ten.

The chain is encoded by TRBV7-8 joined to TRBJ2-7; the D gene remains uncertain. The material sequenced was sorted CD4+, CD8+, or CD8+CD57+ T cells (not recorded which) from PBMCs. This TCR was recovered from a human donor with aplastic anemia. The DNA is as follows: TGTGCCAGCAGCCGCATTCACGATCGGGACGAGCAGTACTTC. This is translated as CASSRIHDRDEQYF.